These 26 T cell receptor beta chains came from one sample sequenced in a study of CD8+ T cells in alopecia areata. Extracted RNA was reverse transcribed, and the resulting cDNA served as sequencing template. Profiled with immunoSEQ multiplex PCR; TCRdb holds only in-frame clones, not every one. The table records fewer than 100,000 clones, 35% to 50% of them present only once. Sequenced sample: CD4+ T cells sorted from blood. These receptors all stem from a human donor with alopecia areata.

The chain links TRBV6-5 to TRBJ1-5; D might be TRBD1 (5 bases). V dropped 6 bases and J dropped 1 base, with 13 bases sitting between them. CDR3 length equals 15 residues. Germline CDR1 is MNHEY and CDR2 is SVGAGI. CDR3: CASRPPGPSNQPQHF. As DNA, the CDR3 is TGTGCCAGCAGACCACCAGGGCCAAGCAATCAGCCCCAGCATTTT.

This chain links TRBV28 with TRBJ1-4; possibly TRBD1 for D (5 bases). CDR1 MDHEN and CDR2 SYDVKM come from the germline V gene. Trimming stripped 8 bases from V and 8 bases from J, with 18 bases between. This CDR3 is 14 amino acids long. CDR3 region: CASHLGGAGEKLFF. The CDR3 nucleotides are TGTGCCAGCCACTTGGGAGGGGCCGGGGAAAAACTGTTTTTT.

V gene TRBV29-1 combines with J gene TRBJ2-5, with D tentatively TRBD2 (6 bases). This CDR3 region has 12 residues. Trimming took off 3 bases at V and 5 bases at J, with 10 bases between the two ends. The V gene's germline CDR1 is SQVTM and CDR2 ANQGSEA. DNA for the CDR3: TGCAGCGTTGACGGCCGGGGGGAGACCCAGTACTTC. Its protein product is CSVDGRGETQYF.

This sequence joins TRBV25-1 and TRBJ2-5; D not resolved. The CDR3 spans 13 residues. V was clipped by 6 bases and J by 2 bases, with 10 bases between them. Germline CDR1 MGHDK, CDR2 SYGVNS. CDR3 coding DNA: TGTGCCAGCAGAAGATCCGGGCAAGAGACCCAGTACTTC. As protein: CASRRSGQETQYF. Complete variable domain (other parts from reference TRBV25-1 and TRBJ2-5): EADIYQTPRYLVIGTGKKITLECSQTMGHDKMYWYQQDPGMELHLIHYSYGVNSTEKGDLSSESTVSRIRTEHFPLTLESARPSHTSQYLCASRRSGQETQYFGPGTRLLVL.

CDR3 region: CASSLSRYNEQFF. The CDR3, as DNA: TGTGCCAGCAGTTTAAGCCGCTACAATGAGCAGTTCTTC. The rearrangement joins TRBV27 to TRBJ2-1; D is uncertain. The germline V gene has CDR1 MNHEY and CDR2 SMNVEV (reference sequence). The V and J ends lost 2 bases and 3 bases respectively, with 5 bases between them. The CDR3 runs to 13 residues.

The V call is TRBV2, the J call TRBJ2-2, with TRBD2 identical over 7 bases. CDR3 length: 15 residues. In germline, CDR1 is SNHLY, CDR2 FYNNEI. The J segment lost 4 bases and the V segment lost 0 bases, leaving 2 bases of the junction unmatched. Here the CDR3 DNA reads TGTGCCAGCAGTGAAGCGGGAGGGGCCACCGGGGAGCTGTTTTTT. This encodes CASSEAGGATGELFF.

CDR3 nucleotide sequence: TGTGCCAGCAGCTTAAGTGAAGGTCAGAAATACGAGCAGTACTTC. This codes for CASSLSEGQKYEQYF. The chain joins TRBV11-2 to TRBJ2-7; no definite D call. The V gene's germline CDR1 is SGHAT and CDR2 FQNNGV. The CDR3 consists of 15 residues. Trimming removed 2 bases at V and 4 bases at J, with 15 bases between. The variable domain in full, with the rest retrieved from reference TRBV11-2 and TRBJ2-7, is EAGVAQSPRYKIIEKRQSVAFWCNPISGHATLYWYQQILGQGPKLLIQFQNNGVVDDSQLPKDRFSAERLKGVDSTLKIQPAKLEDSAVYLCASSLSEGQKYEQYFGPGTRLTVT.

In this sample, this clone turned up a few times. V gene TRBV23-1 combines with J gene TRBJ2-7; 9 bases agree with TRBD1. TRBV23-1 is annotated as an ORF whose role is uncertain. The CDR3 has 14 residues. Trimming cost V 4 bases and J 0 bases; bases outside gene matches: 1. This CDR3 is CASSRDRDSYEQYF. CDR3 in DNA: TGCGCCAGCAGTCGGGACAGGGACTCCTACGAGCAGTACTTC.

This chain joins TRBV5-1 and TRBJ2-2; 7 bases are shared with TRBD2. Germline trimming cut 2 bases from V and 0 bases from J; bases unmatched to any gene: 1. The germline V gene has CDR1 SGHRS and CDR2 YFSETQ. The CDR3 spans 15 residues. CDR3 region: CASSLSGTNTGELFF. The CDR3 DNA sequence: TGCGCCAGCAGCTTAAGCGGGACGAACACCGGGGAGCTGTTTTTT.

This clone was counted between two and nine times. This chain connects TRBV29-1 to TRBJ1-6; 9 bases agree with TRBD1. V shed 4 bases and J 9 bases; nucleotides not matched to a gene: 4. Germline loops: CDR1 SQVTM, CDR2 ANQGSEA. The CDR3 runs to 13 residues. The CDR3 loop is CSVGDREASPLHF. The CDR3 region has the DNA TGCAGCGTTGGGGACAGGGAGGCTTCACCCCTCCACTTT.

In this sample, this clone turned up a few times. The chain uses TRBV28 and TRBJ2-4; 12 nucleotides line up with TRBD1. Germline CDR1 reads MDHEN; CDR2 reads SYDVKM. The CDR3 loop spans 15 amino acids. Unmatched junction bases numbered 5, after V lost 2 bases and J lost 9 bases. In DNA form, the CDR3 reads TGTGCCAGCAGTTTAGGGGGACAGGGGGCCCTCATTCAGTACTTC. Its protein product is CASSLGGQGALIQYF.

The genes are TRBV28 and TRBJ2-1; 7 bases are shared with TRBD1. This CDR3 has 15 amino acids. Trimming at V came to 6 bases and at J to 7 bases, leaving 12 bases not matched to a gene. Per the germline V gene, CDR1 is MDHEN and CDR2 is SYDVKM. The CDR3 DNA sequence: TGTGCCAGCAGCTGGGAAGGGGGCTTTCGGAATGAGCAGTTCTTC. Protein: CASSWEGGFRNEQFF. Based on the CDR3 plus reference TRBV28 and TRBJ2-1, the full variable domain is DVKVTQSSRYLVKRTGEKVFLECVQDMDHENMFWYRQDPGLGLRLIYFSYDVKMKEKGDIPEGYSVSREKKERFSLILESASTNQTSMYLCASSWEGGFRNEQFFGPGTRLTVL.

This clone showed up just a few times. The chain couples TRBV5-1 to TRBJ1-4; D unresolved. Germline-derived CDR1 and CDR2 are SGHRS and YFSETQ. This CDR3 is 13 amino acids long. V lost 0 bases and J lost 2, with 2 bases in between. The CDR3 DNA sequence: TGCGCCAGCAGCTTGGCTACTAATGAAAAACTGTTTTTT. Its protein is CASSLATNEKLFF.

V gene TRBV30 combines with J gene TRBJ2-7; 7 nucleotides line up with TRBD1. The CDR3 contains 14 residues. The V gene end was trimmed by 0 bases and the J gene end by 3 bases; junction bases not matched to a gene: 5. Germline V gene data show CDR1 as GTSNPN and CDR2 as SVGIG (reference sequence). As DNA, the CDR3 is TGTGCCTGGAGTGTAAAAGGGGGCGACTACGAGCAGTACTTC. Translated, it gives CAWSVKGGDYEQYF.

The chain employs TRBV27 and TRBJ2-1; TRBD2 matches at 10 bases. Trimming cost V 5 bases and J 9 bases; bases outside gene matches: 4. The CDR3 is 13 amino acids. Looked up from germline, CDR1 is MNHEY and CDR2 is SMNVEV (reference sequence). The CDR3 nucleotides read TGTGCCAGCAGTCCGGGACTAGCGCTTGAGCAGTTCTTC. Its translation is CASSPGLALEQFF.

The rearrangement links TRBV30 to TRBJ1-1, with D uncertain. Trimming took off 8 bases at V and 1 base at J, with 14 bases between the two ends. CDR1 and CDR2 from the germline V gene are GTSNPN and SVGIG (reference sequence). This CDR3 is built from 13 residues. The CDR3 nucleotides are TGTGCCAGCTCGGACTCAAGGAACACTGAAGCTTTCTTT. Protein sequence: CASSDSRNTEAFF.

The V gene is TRBV29-1, the J gene TRBJ2-7; 11 bases are a match to TRBD2. The V gene end was trimmed by 8 bases and the J gene end by 5 bases; junction bases not matched to a gene: 5. The germline gives CDR1 SQVTM, CDR2 ANQGSEA. The CDR3 is 12 residues long. The CDR3 here is CSTTSGSNEQYF. As DNA, the CDR3 is TGCAGCACAACTAGCGGGAGCAACGAGCAGTACTTC.

This clone was detected many times. The V call is TRBV21-1, the J call TRBJ2-3; whether TRBD2, the table's D call, matches the DNA was not checked. TRBV21-1 is reported as a pseudogene. The CDR3 loop spans 15 amino acids. The CDR3 DNA follows: TGTGCCAGCAGCAAAGTTAAGCGTTCCACAGATACGCAGTATTTT. Translating it yields CASSKVKRSTDTQYF.

This clone was seen a few times. The rearrangement links TRBV10-3 to TRBJ2-7, with 8 positions matching TRBD1. The CDR3 runs to 15 residues. Germline V gene data show CDR1 as ENHRY and CDR2 as SYGVKD. V trimming: 6 bases; J trimming: 5 bases; junction bases outside the gene matches: 12. The CDR3 reads CAIRRTTGGSHEQYF. The CDR3 coding sequence is TGTGCCATCAGACGCACTACAGGGGGGAGCCACGAGCAGTACTTC.

V usage is TRBV5-1 and J usage is TRBJ2-1; TRBD2 aligns across 9 bases. Trimming removed 0 bases from V and 3 bases from J; junction bases left unmatched: 1. This CDR3 contains 15 residues. Germline-derived CDR1 and CDR2 are SGHRS and YFSETQ. CDR3 nucleotides: TGCGCCAGCAGCTTGGTAGCGGGGGTCTACAATGAGCAGTTCTTC. Encoded protein: CASSLVAGVYNEQFF.

This chain connects TRBV30 to TRBJ2-5, with D uncertain. The germline V gene encodes CDR1 GTSNPN and CDR2 SVGIG (reference sequence). V was trimmed by 5 bases and J by 2 bases, leaving 3 bases between them. This CDR3 has 10 amino acids. CDR3 in amino acids: CAWGQETQYF. The CDR3 DNA follows: TGTGCCTGGGGTCAAGAGACCCAGTACTTC.

The chain uses TRBV7-2 and TRBJ2-4; weak D call: TRBD2 (5 bases). CDR3 length: 14 amino acids. From germline, CDR1 is SGHTA and CDR2 FQGNSA. Trimming took 5 bases from V and 3 from J, leaving 11 bases between them. CDR3 region: CASSREPYKNIQYF. DNA of the CDR3: TGTGCCAGCAGCCGGGAACCTTACAAAAACATTCAGTACTTC.

This clone was counted between two and nine times. The chain joins TRBV29-1 to TRBJ1-1; no reliable D call. CDR1 and CDR2 from the germline V gene are SQVTM and ANQGSEA. The CDR3 totals 13 residues. With 6 bases removed from V and 4 bases from J, the gap between germline ends came to 15 bases. CDR3: CSVKGRLGTEAFF. The CDR3, as DNA: TGCAGCGTCAAAGGGCGTTTGGGCACTGAAGCTTTCTTT.

The chain combines TRBV4-3 with TRBJ2-2; TRBD1 might be the D (5 bases). V lost 1 base and J lost 6, with 12 bases in between. The CDR3 is made up of 15 amino acids. Per the germline V gene, CDR1 is LGHNA and CDR2 is YSLEER. The CDR3 DNA sequence: TGCGCCAGCAGCCAAGTAGCAGGGTGGGCCGGGGAGCTGTTTTTT. It translates to CASSQVAGWAGELFF.

This chain connects TRBV29-1 to TRBJ2-1; D call uncertain. V dropped 3 bases and J dropped 5 bases, with 14 bases sitting between them. Germline V CDR1 and CDR2: SQVTM, ANQGSEA. The length of the CDR3 is 14 residues. For the CDR3, the DNA is TGCAGCGTTGAGATCGGGCTCATAAACAATGAGCAGTTCTTC. Encoded protein: CSVEIGLINNEQFF.

In this sample, this clone turned up a few times. This chain uses TRBV28 with TRBJ1-2; D uncertain. Trimming shortened V by 4 bases and J by 2 bases, and 5 bases separated the two germline ends. The CDR3 sequence is 12 residues long. Germline assignment: CDR1 MDHEN and CDR2 SYDVKM. The CDR3 loop is CASSWENYGYTF. In nucleotides, the CDR3 is TGTGCCAGCAGTTGGGAGAACTATGGCTACACCTTC.